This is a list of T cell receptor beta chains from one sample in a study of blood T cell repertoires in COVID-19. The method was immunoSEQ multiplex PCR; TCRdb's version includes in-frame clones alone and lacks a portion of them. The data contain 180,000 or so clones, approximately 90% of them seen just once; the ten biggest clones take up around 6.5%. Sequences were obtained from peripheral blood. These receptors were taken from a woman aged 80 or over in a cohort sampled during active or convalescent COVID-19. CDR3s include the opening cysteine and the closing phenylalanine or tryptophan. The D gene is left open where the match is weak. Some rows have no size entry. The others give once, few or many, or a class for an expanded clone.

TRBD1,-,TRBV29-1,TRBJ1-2,CSARDSGTNKGDGYTF,TGCAGCGCAAGGGACAGCGGAACAAATAAGGGAGATGGCTACACCTTC
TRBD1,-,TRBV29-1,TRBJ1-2,CSVEDWGTGGLNYGYTF,TGCAGCGTTGAAGATTGGGGGACAGGGGGCTTAAACTATGGCTACACCTTC
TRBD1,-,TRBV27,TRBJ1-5,CASSFYRTGNFWVEPQHF,TGTGCCAGCAGTTTTTACAGGACAGGCAACTTTTGGGTGGAGCCCCAGCATTTT
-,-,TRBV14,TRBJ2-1,CASSQISGTTSYNEQFF,TGTGCCAGCAGCCAGATCAGCGGGACAACCTCCTACAATGAGCAGTTCTTC
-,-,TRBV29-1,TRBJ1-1,CSVEDGSGTEAFF,TGCAGCGTTGAAGATGGTTCGGGCACTGAAGCTTTCTTT
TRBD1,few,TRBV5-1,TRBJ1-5,CASSFDRGQPQHF,TGCGCCAGCAGCTTCGACAGGGGTCAGCCCCAGCATTTT
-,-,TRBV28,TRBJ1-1,CASSLTQGWGTEAFF,TGTGCCAGCAGTTTAACCCAGGGTTGGGGCACTGAAGCTTTCTTT
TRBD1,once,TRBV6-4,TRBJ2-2,CASSPGTGIFVGELFF,TGTGCCAGCAGTCCCGGGACAGGGATTTTTGTCGGGGAGCTGTTTTTT
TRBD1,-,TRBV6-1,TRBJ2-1,CASTDQDRYYLKAQFF,TGTGCCAGCACTGACCAGGACAGGTATTATCTAAAGGCGCAGTTCTTC
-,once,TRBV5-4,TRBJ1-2,CASSSRQGNYGYTF,TGTGCCAGCAGCTCCAGACAAGGAAACTATGGCTACACCTTC
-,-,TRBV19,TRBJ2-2,CASTTGLNTGELFF,TGTGCCAGCACGACAGGTCTGAACACCGGGGAGCTGTTTTTT
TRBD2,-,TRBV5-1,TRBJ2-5,CASSPGLAGGGFGKTQYF,TGCGCCAGCAGCCCCGGACTAGCGGGAGGGGGTTTTGGCAAGACCCAGTACTTC
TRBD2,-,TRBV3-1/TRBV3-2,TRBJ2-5,CASSQVLSGGASETQYF,TGTGCCAGCAGCCAAGTTTTAAGCGGGGGGGCGTCGGAGACCCAGTACTTC
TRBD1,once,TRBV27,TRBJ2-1,CASSSGTGNNEQFF,TGTGCCAGCAGTTCCGGGACAGGGAACAATGAGCAGTTCTTC
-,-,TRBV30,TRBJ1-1,CAWSVQGEAFF,TGTGCCTGGAGTGTACAGGGTGAAGCTTTCTTT
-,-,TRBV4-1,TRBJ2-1,CASSQGWGHEQFF,TGCGCCAGCAGCCAAGGATGGGGCCATGAGCAGTTCTTC
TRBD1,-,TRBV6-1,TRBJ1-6,CASSELDRVNSPLHF,TGTGCCAGCAGTGAACTGGACAGGGTCAACTCACCCCTCCACTTT
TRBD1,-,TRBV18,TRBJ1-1,CASSPLQGGNTEAFF,TGTGCCAGCTCACCCCTCCAGGGGGGAAACACTGAAGCTTTCTTT
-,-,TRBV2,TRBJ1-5,CASNREPNQPQHF,TGTGCCAGCAACCGGGAGCCCAATCAGCCCCAGCATTTT
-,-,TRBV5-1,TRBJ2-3,CASSLTAGDTDTQYF,TGCGCCAGCAGCTTGACAGCGGGCGACACAGATACGCAGTATTTT
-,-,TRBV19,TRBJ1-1,CATRVGRHPTSLYEAFF,TGTGCCACACGAGTCGGGAGACACCCCACGTCCTTATATGAAGCTTTCTTT
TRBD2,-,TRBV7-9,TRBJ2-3,CASSSSGAEDTQYF,TGTGCCAGCAGCTCTAGCGGGGCTGAAGATACGCAGTATTTT
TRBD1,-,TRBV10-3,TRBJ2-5,CASWDPGTAKETQYF,TGTGCCAGTTGGGACCCCGGGACAGCGAAAGAGACCCAGTACTTC
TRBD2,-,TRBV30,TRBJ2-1,CAWTKREGYNEQFF,TGTGCCTGGACCAAGCGGGAGGGATACAATGAGCAGTTCTTC
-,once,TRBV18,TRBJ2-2,CASSPDYPGELFF,TGTGCCAGCTCCCCCGACTACCCCGGGGAGCTGTTTTTT
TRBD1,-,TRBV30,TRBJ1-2,CAWSDDYRGFNYGYTF,TGTGCCTGGAGTGACGATTACAGGGGATTCAACTATGGCTACACCTTC
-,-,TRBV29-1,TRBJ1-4,CSVLGEVRQYNEKLFF,TGCAGCGTCCTGGGGGAGGTGCGACAGTATAATGAAAAACTGTTTTTT
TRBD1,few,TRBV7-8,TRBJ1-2,CASSLVAGGDYGYTF,TGTGCCAGCAGCTTAGTTGCAGGGGGCGACTATGGCTACACCTTC
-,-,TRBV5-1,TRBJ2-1,CASSLRGSSNEQFF,TGCGCCAGCAGCCTAAGGGGGAGTAGCAATGAGCAGTTCTTC
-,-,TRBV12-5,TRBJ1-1,CASGLNRLNTEAFF,TGTGCTAGTGGTTTAAACAGATTGAACACTGAAGCTTTCTTT
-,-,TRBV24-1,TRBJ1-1,CATSETANTEAFF,TGTGCCACCAGTGAGACTGCAAACACTGAAGCTTTCTTT
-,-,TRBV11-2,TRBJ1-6,CASSLRAHGGSPLHF,TGTGCCAGCAGCCTCAGGGCGCACGGTGGTTCACCCCTCCACTTT